This T cell receptor beta chain was identified during a study of shared clonotypes between healthy human individuals. In the naive CD8 group, cells lacked CD45RO and were positively selected for CCR7, so terminally differentiated effector memory CD45RA+ cells were left out. Study donors comprised healthy, HIV-negative adults devoid of recent acute infection or vaccination. Data came from immunoSEQ multiplex PCR; TCRdb stores just in-frame clones and leaves some out. The table has 2 million to 2.5 million clones, about 93% seen once. Germline V gene data show CDR1 as MNHEY and CDR2 as SVGAGI. This CDR3 is built from 13 residues. V lost 7 bases, J lost 1 base, and 11 bases lay in between.

This clonotype was obtained from a man younger than 35 in good health. Some clones in this sample may be carry-over from other donors' samples. V is TRBV6-5 and J is TRBJ2-7; a possible D gene is TRBD1 (6 bases). Sequencing input: naive CD8+ T cells from PBMCs. This CDR3 is CASTRGGSYEQYF. The CDR3 DNA is TGTGCCAGCACCAGGGGCGGATCCTACGAGCAGTACTTC.